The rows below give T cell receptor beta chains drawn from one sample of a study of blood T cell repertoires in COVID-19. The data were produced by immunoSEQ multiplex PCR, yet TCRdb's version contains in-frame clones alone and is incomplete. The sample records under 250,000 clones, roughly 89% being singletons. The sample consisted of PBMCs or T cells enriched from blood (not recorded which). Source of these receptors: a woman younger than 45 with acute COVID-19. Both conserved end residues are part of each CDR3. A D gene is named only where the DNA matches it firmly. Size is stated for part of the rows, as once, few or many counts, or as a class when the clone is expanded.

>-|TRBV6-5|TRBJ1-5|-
TGTGCCAGCAGACAACCGGCGGTCGGACAGCCCCAGCATTTT
CASRQPAVGQPQHF
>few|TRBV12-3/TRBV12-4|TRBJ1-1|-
TGTGCCAGCAGTTTAACGGGGAGGACTGAAGCTTTCTTT
CASSLTGRTEAFF
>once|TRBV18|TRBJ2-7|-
TGTGCCAGCTCTCCCGCGGAGGGAAGCACCTACGAGCAGTACTTC
CASSPAEGSTYEQYF
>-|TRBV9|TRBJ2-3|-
TGTGCCAGCAGCTATCCGGGTTCAGATACGCAGTATTTT
CASSYPGSDTQYF
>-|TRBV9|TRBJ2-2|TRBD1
TGTGCCAGCAGCTTATACGGGACAGGGTTCACCGGGGAGCTGTTTTTT
CASSLYGTGFTGELFF
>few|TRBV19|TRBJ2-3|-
TGTGCCAGTAGTATTGGTGGCAGGGATACGCAGTATTTT
CASSIGGRDTQYF
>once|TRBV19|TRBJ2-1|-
TGTGCCAGTAGGCCAAGCGGACTCTCCTACAATGAGCAGTTCTTC
CASRPSGLSYNEQFF
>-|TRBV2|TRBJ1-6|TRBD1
TGTGCCAGCAGGGCTCCGGGACAGGGCTCGAATTCACCCCTCCACTTT
CASRAPGQGSNSPLHF
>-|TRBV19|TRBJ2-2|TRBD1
TGTGCCAGTAGGCTTGCCGGGACAGGGGGAACCGGGGAGCTGTTTTTT
CASRLAGTGGTGELFF
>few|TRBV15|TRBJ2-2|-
TGTGCCACCAGCAGAGAGAGACAGCCTCCACCCGGGGAGCTGTTTTTT
CATSRERQPPPGELFF
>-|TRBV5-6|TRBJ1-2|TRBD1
TGTGCCAGCAGCCTGGACAGGGGGCACAGTGGCTACACCTTC
CASSLDRGHSGYTF
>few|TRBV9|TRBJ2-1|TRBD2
TGTGCCAGCAGCCTTCCGAGCGGGGGGACAAACAATGAGCAGTTCTTC
CASSLPSGGTNNEQFF
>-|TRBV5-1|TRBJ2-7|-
TGCGCCAGCAGAAAGACAGACTCCTACGAGCAGTACTTC
CASRKTDSYEQYF
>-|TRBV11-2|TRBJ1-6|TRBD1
TGTGCCAGCAGCTTAGGGGACAGGGTCAACTCACCCCTCCACTTT
CASSLGDRVNSPLHF
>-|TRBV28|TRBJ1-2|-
TGTGCCAGCAGTCCGGGGAGCAGGGGAGCCTATGGCTACACCTTC
CASSPGSRGAYGYTF
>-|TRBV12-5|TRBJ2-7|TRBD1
TGTGCTAGTGGTTTCGGTGGTCGGACAGGGCTCGACGAGCAGTACTTC
CASGFGGRTGLDEQYF
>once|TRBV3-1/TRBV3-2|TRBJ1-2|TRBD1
TGTGCCAGCAGCCACCTCGGGGGGACAGGGGGAGACTATGGCTACACCTTC
CASSHLGGTGGDYGYTF
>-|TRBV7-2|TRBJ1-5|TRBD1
TGTGCCAGCAGCTTCGTTTTCCGGGACAGGGGAGGGAGTCAGCCCCAGCATTTT
CASSFVFRDRGGSQPQHF
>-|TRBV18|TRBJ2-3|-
TGTGCCAGCTCACCTGAGTCGGATACGCAGTATTTT
CASSPESDTQYF
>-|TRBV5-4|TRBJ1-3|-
TGTGCCAGCAGCTTGGGTCGGCAGGGTGAAAACACCATATATTTT
CASSLGRQGENTIYF
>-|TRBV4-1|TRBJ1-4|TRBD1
TGCGCCAGCAGCCAACCAGGGGGGACAAATGAAAAACTGTTTTTT
CASSQPGGTNEKLFF
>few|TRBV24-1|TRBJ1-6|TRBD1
TGTGCCACCGGGGGGACAGCGGCCCTCCACTTT
CATGGTAALHF
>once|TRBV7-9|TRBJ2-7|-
TGTGCCAGCAGCTTAACGGAGGACCACTACGAGCAGTACTTC
CASSLTEDHYEQYF
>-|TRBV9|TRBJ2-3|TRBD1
TGTGCCAGCAGCGTGACAGGGGGCCTTGGCACAGATACGCAGTATTTT
CASSVTGGLGTDTQYF
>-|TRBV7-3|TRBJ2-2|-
TGTGCCAGCAGCTTGGGTCAGGGGTTCGGGGAGCTGTTTTTT
CASSLGQGFGELFF
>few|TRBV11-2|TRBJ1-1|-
TGTGCCAGCAGCCCCTTCTGGGGTGGGGGGACTGAAGCTTTCTTT
CASSPFWGGGTEAFF
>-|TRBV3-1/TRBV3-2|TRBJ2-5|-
TGTGCCAGCAGCCAGCAGACGGGGGAGACCCAGTACTTC
CASSQQTGETQYF
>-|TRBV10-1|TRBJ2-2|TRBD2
TGCGCCAGCAGTGATTTAGCGGGGAACACCGGGGAGCTGTTTTTT
CASSDLAGNTGELFF
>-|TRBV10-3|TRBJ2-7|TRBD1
TGTGCCATCAGTGAGACAGGGGGCCGCGAGCAGTACTTC
CAISETGGREQYF
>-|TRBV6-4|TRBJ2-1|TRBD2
TGTGCCAGCAGTCCTTCAGCGGGGGGGCACGGTGAGCAGTTCTTC
CASSPSAGGHGEQFF
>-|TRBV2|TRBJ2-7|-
TGTGCCAGCAGAACCGACAGTTACGAGCAGTACTTC
CASRTDSYEQYF
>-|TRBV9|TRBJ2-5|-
TGTGCCAGCAGCCCCCACCAGGGGCCGGGAGAGACCCAGTACTTC
CASSPHQGPGETQYF
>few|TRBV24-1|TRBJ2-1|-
TGTGCCACCAGTGATTCGAGGACTGGTCCGCTACAAACGGGGCAGTTCTTC
CATSDSRTGPLQTGQFF
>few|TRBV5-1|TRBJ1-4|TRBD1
TGCGCCAGCAGCACAGGGGGCGGTAATGAAAAACTGTTTTTT
CASSTGGGNEKLFF
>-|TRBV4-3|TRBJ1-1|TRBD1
TGCGCCAGCAGCCAAAATGCGCAGGGGGCTTACACTGAAGCTTTCTTT
CASSQNAQGAYTEAFF